This TCR beta chain was identified during a study of Tregs in tolerant kidney transplant recipients. Study-wide context: CD4+CD25+CD127- cells came from roughly three-day belatacept mixed lymphocyte reactions, some with approximately 5-day graft donor restimulation. Recipient cells were told from donor cells by antibody staining.

As concerns this clone: What it binds is not known.

Assay used: immunoSEQ multiplex PCR; TCRdb lists only in-frame clones, some missing. This sample has under 50,000 clones, with roughly 95% found just once. CDR1 is MNHNS and CDR2 is SASEGT in the germline V gene. V was shortened by 5 bases and J by 2 bases, with 10 bases between the two germline ends. CDR3 length equals 14 residues. Findings and caveats of the study: Biological reproducibility was not directly addressed in this study. The most relevant donor-specific Treg TCRbeta repertoire apparently came from expansion with activated donor B cells.

V is TRBV6-1 and J is TRBJ1-3, with a weak D call TRBD1 (6 bases). This clonotype was obtained from a human donor in good health. Sequenced input: Tregs from blood cultured with allogeneic cells. CDR3 DNA: TGTGCCAGCAGTTCGGACAGACCTGGAAACACCATATATTTT. Its protein product is CASSSDRPGNTIYF.